Listed below are T cell receptor beta chains from one sample, sequenced in a study of shared clonotypes between healthy human individuals. Profiled with immunoSEQ multiplex PCR; TCRdb holds only in-frame clones, not every one. This sample carries roughly 500,000 clones, about three quarters of them seen once, and the ten largest clones take about an eighth. Sequenced sample: PBMCs. Receptors were obtained from a woman between 40 and 50 years old in good health. Some clones in this sample may be carry-over from other donors' samples. Both conserved end residues are part of each CDR3. Fields, in order: CDR3 DNA, CDR3 protein, V gene, J gene, D gene, clone size. The D gene is left open where the match is weak. For some rows the clone size is stated as once, few or many, or as a class when expanded; others skip it.

TGTGCCTGGAGTGGACTAGCGGGAGGGGACGAGCAGTACTTC	CAWSGLAGGDEQYF	TRBV30	TRBJ2-7	TRBD2	-
TGCGCCAGCAGCGGTGAAGGACACCCCAATGAGCAGTTCTTC	CASSGEGHPNEQFF	TRBV5-1	TRBJ2-1	-	-
TGTGCCAGCAGCTTAGGTAGGCGGAAGACCCAGTACTTC	CASSLGRRKTQYF	TRBV13	TRBJ2-5	-	-
TGCGCCAGCAGCCAAGTTTTCCCCCCAGAGACCCAGTACTTC	CASSQVFPPETQYF	TRBV4-3	TRBJ2-5	-	-
TGTGCCAGCCCGGGAGCTTTCTTT	CASPGAFF	TRBV27	TRBJ1-1	-	few
TGTGCCAGTAGTGGCGGGAACCAAGAGACCCAGTACTTC	CASSGGNQETQYF	TRBV19	TRBJ2-5	-	-
TGTGCCAGTAGTATATCCAGGGATCAGCCCCAGCATTTT	CASSISRDQPQHF	TRBV19	TRBJ1-5	-	-
TGTGCCAGCGGGCCCACGGGTCGTGAAAAACTGTTTTTT	CASGPTGREKLFF	TRBV28	TRBJ1-4	-	-
TGTGCCAGCAGTGAAAAGGTCCAACAGCTAGCCAAAAACATTCAGTACTTC	CASSEKVQQLAKNIQYF	TRBV2	TRBJ2-4	-	-
TGTGCCAGCAGCCATGGACAGCCGAGTGCCGAGCAGTACTTC	CASSHGQPSAEQYF	TRBV5-5	TRBJ2-7	-	-
TGTGCCAGCAGCGCCGAAGAAACTGAAGCTTTCTTT	CASSAEETEAFF	TRBV2	TRBJ1-1	-	-
TGTGCCAGCAGCGTAGGGGTGGGAGTCACAGATACGCAGTATTTT	CASSVGVGVTDTQYF	TRBV9	TRBJ2-3	-	-
TGTGCCAGCAGCGTGTCGGGGTATGGCTACACCTTC	CASSVSGYGYTF	TRBV11-1	TRBJ1-2	-	-
TGTGCCAGCAGCAAAGGATGGCGGGAGGCACCTTCCTACGAGCAGTACTTC	CASSKGWREAPSYEQYF	TRBV21-1	TRBJ2-7	-	-
TGTGCCAGCTCACCCTTCCCGGGACAGGGTGGTAATTCACCCCTCCACTTT	CASSPFPGQGGNSPLHF	TRBV18	TRBJ1-6	TRBD1	-
TGTGCCAAACTAACCGGGACAGGGAATCAGCCCCAGCATTTT	CAKLTGTGNQPQHF	TRBV18	TRBJ1-5	TRBD1	-
TGTGCCAGCGGGGGACAGTATGGGAGCAATCAGCCCCAGCATTTT	CASGGQYGSNQPQHF	TRBV6-5	TRBJ1-5	TRBD1	-
TGTGCCAGCAGCTTTGGACCCAGCCACTCTGGGGCCAACGTCCTGACTTTC	CASSFGPSHSGANVLTF	TRBV7-3	TRBJ2-6	-	-
TGTGCCAGCAGTTTCGGATGGGGCACAGATACGCAGTATTTT	CASSFGWGTDTQYF	TRBV27	TRBJ2-3	-	few
TGCGCCAGCAGCCCCGTGACAGGGGGCGCCACCGGGGAGCTGTTTTTT	CASSPVTGGATGELFF	TRBV5-1	TRBJ2-2	TRBD1	-
TGTGCCTGGAGTGTTTGGGACAGCAACTATGGCTACACCTTC	CAWSVWDSNYGYTF	TRBV30	TRBJ1-2	TRBD1	-
TGTGCCAGCAGACGGACTAGCGGTTCCTACGAGCAGTACTTC	CASRRTSGSYEQYF	TRBV28	TRBJ2-7	TRBD2	once
TGCGCCAGCAGCTTCCAGAAAAACACTGAAGCTTTCTTT	CASSFQKNTEAFF	TRBV5-1	TRBJ1-1	-	-
TGTGCCAGCAGCGCCCGGGACAGGGTCTATGGCTACACCTTC	CASSARDRVYGYTF	TRBV13	TRBJ1-2	TRBD1	-
TGCGCCAGCAGCTTAGAGAATCTCTACAATGAGCAGTTCTTC	CASSLENLYNEQFF	TRBV5-1	TRBJ2-1	-	few
TGTGCCAGCAGCTTATCCGGACTAGCGGCAAGCTCCTACGAGCAGTACTTC	CASSLSGLAASSYEQYF	TRBV7-2	TRBJ2-7	TRBD2	-
TGTGCCAGCAGCCTAAGGACTAGCGGCCAAGAGACCCAGTACTTC	CASSLRTSGQETQYF	TRBV11-2	TRBJ2-5	TRBD2	once
TGTGCCAGCAGCTCCATTTATAACACTGAAGCTTTCTTT	CASSSIYNTEAFF	TRBV6-5	TRBJ1-1	-	-
TGTGCCAGCAGTTTAGTCACAGGGGGCATGGATGAGCAGTTCTTC	CASSLVTGGMDEQFF	TRBV28	TRBJ2-1	TRBD1	-